The following is a T cell receptor (beta chain) sequence with its context. No antigen is known for it. One base away lies a much larger clone, so this may be a sequencing read error. Genomic DNA was used as template for profiling of TCR beta VDJ combinations and CDR3 sequences. TCR repertoire sequencing was run on an Illumina HiSeq 2000. In the original analysis: TRBV/TRBJ rearrangement plots, CDR3 size and DJ length profiles, and Simpson's diversity index were used to evaluate the repertoires. The most abundant DNA sequence in the deep sequencing data was taken as the immunodominant clone. CDR3 amino acid sequences were screened for sharing across subjects and compared with published repertoires and the VDJdb database. TCRdb reanalyzed the raw reads on its own, using fastp at Q25 for trimming and MiXCR for clone calling, and kept in-frame beta chains. Rows are unified per CDR3 protein, each entry keeping the most common DNA and genes. The V and J calls were not made by the authors but by TCRdb's processing. The sample records 150,000 to 200,000 distinct CDR3 sequences, 45% to 55% of which are singletons. Around 1.1% of the sample rests with the top ten.

This sample was included in a study of CD8+CD57+ T cells in acquired aplastic anemia (dated 2018 in TCRdb). Background for the entire study: A mean of around 3.2 ug of DNA, ranging from roughly 0.19 to 27.4 ug, was extracted from sorted CD4+ and CD8+ cells. CD8+CD57+ expansion was defined as frequency above the mean frequency observed in healthy subjects.

Patients chosen for sequencing had shown expansion of CD8+CD57+ cells by flow cytometry. All patients had severe acquired aplastic anemia diagnosed by International Study of Aplastic Anemia and Agranulocytosis and Camitta criteria. At the time blood was sampled, none of the patients had received any therapy. The study deep-sequenced TCR repertoires of sorted CD4+ and CD8+ blood T cells from severe aplastic anemia patients and healthy subjects. In the USA, patient enrollment took place under clinicaltrials.gov protocols 00001620, 01623167, 00001397, 00071045, 00081523 and 00961064. Ficoll-Paque density gradient centrifugation was used to isolate peripheral blood mononuclear cells. Before DNA extraction, CD4+ and CD8+ T cells were sorted with FACS or magnetic beads. The germline V gene specifies MNHNS as CDR1 and SASEGT as CDR2. Spanning cysteine to phenylalanine, the CDR3 consists of 15 amino acids. The CDR3 DNA has 45 bases and is translated from base 1.

Beyond this particular receptor, the publication reports: Between patients and healthy controls, no significant difference in CD8+ Simpson's diversity was found (P=0.060). Roughly 30 CD8+ CDR3 sequences were found to be shared between patients and controls, but these sequences appeared to be highly expressed in patients and within the immunodominant clones of the patients.

What was sequenced was sorted CD4+, CD8+, or CD8+CD57+ T cells (not recorded which) from PBMCs. The rearranged segments are TRBV6-1 and TRBJ1-2, with no confident D gene call. The TCR sequence derives from a human donor with aplastic anemia. Here the CDR3 is given as CASRQNQEQIYSYTF. The nucleotide sequence is TGTGCCAGCAGACAGAATCAGGAACAAATCTATAGCTACACCTTC.